These 3 T cell receptor beta chains were sequenced from one sample in a study of post-analysis software for immune sequencing data. Prepared TCR beta cDNA libraries contained unique molecular identifiers. TCRdb re-derived calls from the PCR reads in MiXCR, one entry per CDR3 protein. The table lists about 540,000 distinct CDR3 sequences, about a third of them singletons. These receptors' antigens are unknown. Findings and limits, study-wide: Roughly five TRBV segments, including TRBV5-6, TRBV5-1 and TRBV20-1, were more frequent in patients than controls.

The source material was blood. Receptor source: a girl aged 2-17 years with multiple sclerosis.

This chain uses TRBV5-1 with TRBJ1-1, with TRBD1 as a possible D gene (5 bases). The CDR3 loop spans 15 amino acids. With 0 bases removed from V and 1 base from J, the gap between germline ends came to 10 bases. In germline, CDR1 is SGHRS, CDR2 YFSETQ. The CDR3 spells CASSLGDSPNTEAFF. The CDR3 DNA is TGCGCCAGCAGCTTGGGCGACAGCCCGAACACTGAAGCTTTCTTT.

V is TRBV6-5 and J is TRBJ1-1; 7 bases agree with TRBD1. The V gene's germline CDR1 is MNHEY and CDR2 SVGAGI. Losses at the gene ends were 0 bases for V and 3 bases for J; bases not matched to a gene: 7. The CDR3 runs to 16 residues. CDR3 sequence reads: CASSYSIAGGHTEAFF. In nucleotides, the CDR3 is TGTGCCAGCAGTTACTCGATAGCAGGGGGACACACTGAAGCTTTCTTT.

Many counts were recorded for this clonotype. The chain joins TRBV20-1 to TRBJ2-7; D may correspond to TRBD1 or TRBD2 (5 bases each). This CDR3 spans 14 amino acids. The V gene's germline CDR1 is DFQATT and CDR2 SNEGSKA (reference sequence). Trimming cost V 1 base and J 0 bases, with 10 bases left between them. In nucleotides, the CDR3 is TGCAGTGCTAGAGTCACAGGAGGCTCCTACGAGCAGTACTTC. This gives the protein CSARVTGGSYEQYF.